This T cell receptor (beta chain) is from a study of blood T cells in healthy people across ages. Overall study results and limits: Because sorting was not performed, PBMCs prevented conclusive naive versus antigen-experienced comparison.

Sample-barcoded 5' priming and a J-beta primer mix drove a second PCR of 7 to 11 cycles. MiXCR was run by TCRdb on the 5' RACE reads, yielding one entry per CDR3 protein. This sample carries approximately 730,000 distinct CDR3 sequences, roughly 41% of them seen once, and the ten largest clones take 20% to 25%. V dropped 6 bases and J dropped 2 bases, with 11 bases sitting between them. Germline CDR1 SGHTA, CDR2 FQGNSA. CDR3 size: 13 residues. Concerning this clonotype: As yet, its antigen is unknown.

The genes are TRBV7-2 and TRBJ2-7; weak D call: TRBD1 (5 bases). The sample taken for sequencing was blood. The TCR comes from an older woman in good health. In DNA form, the CDR3 reads TGTGCCAGCAGTTCCAGGGTTACCTACGAGCAGTACTTC. This encodes CASSSRVTYEQYF.